This T cell receptor (beta chain) was sequenced in a study of T cells in Graves' hyperthyroidism and ophthalmopathy. Across the study: The authors collected peripheral blood at initial diagnosis, before any treatment. Study-wide findings and caveats: The model made its ophthalmopathy prediction, and onset followed a median about 5.9 months later. Within blood appeared most thyroid clonotypes that had expanded above 0.001.

The table lists this clonotype with many counts. The antigen remains undetermined. Between the trimmed V and J ends, which lost 6 bases and 2 bases, there was a span of 14 bases. The CDR3 is made up of 15 amino acids. The V gene's germline CDR1 is SNHLY and CDR2 FYNNEI. Using around 10 ml of fresh peripheral blood, PBMCs were prepared. RNA transcripts served as the template for amplifying TCR beta CDR3 regions. HTBI primers were employed in a first-round RT-PCR of the TCR CDR3. TCRdb reanalysed the multiplex PCR reads using MiXCR and keeps one entry per CDR3 protein. The table includes 550,000 to 850,000 distinct CDR3 sequences, 18% detected once.

The receptor was isolated from a woman aged 50 to 60 with Graves' hyperthyroidism that later progressed to Graves' ophthalmopathy. The chain joins TRBV2 to TRBJ2-1; D is possibly TRBD1 (6 bases). Material for sequencing was blood. This CDR3 reads CASRMLGATYNEQFF. The CDR3 bases are TGTGCCAGCAGAATGTTGGGGGCAACCTACAATGAGCAGTTCTTC.